This T cell receptor beta chain was sequenced in a study of cytomegalovirus exposure and HLA in healthy donors. 13 Jbeta primers and 60 Vbeta primers were used for the PCR. Clones were sequenced by immunoSEQ multiplex PCR, and TCRdb holds only the in-frame ones, with some missing. This table has 120,000 or so clones, around four fifths appearing once. V lost 2 bases to trimming and J lost 5 bases, with 12 bases between them. Germline CDR1 is GTSNPN and CDR2 is SVGIG (reference sequence). The CDR3 consists of 13 residues. This TCR was sampled from a man between 60 and 75 years old in good health and CMV-seropositive. The source material was PBMCs. V usage is TRBV30 and J usage is TRBJ1-2; no definite D call. The CDR3 DNA follows: TGTGCCTGGAGTCCGCCCGAGAGGTATGGCTACACCTTC. Its translation is CAWSPPERYGYTF.